The 18 T cell receptor beta chains given below trace back to one sample, sequenced in a study of Tregs in tolerant kidney transplant recipients. TCRdb keeps only in-frame clones here, not all; method: immunoSEQ multiplex PCR. Its listing shows tens of thousands of clones. Sample: CD8+ T cells from blood, taken before the transplant. The source is a human donor who received a combined kidney and bone marrow transplant.

As regards this clone: The read ends 3 residues early relative to the CDR3; the germline J gene fills the gap. V gene TRBV13 combines with J gene TRBJ2-7; 10 bases are shared with TRBD1. The CDR3 length is 15 residues. The germline V gene encodes CDR1 PRHDT and CDR2 FYEKMQ (reference sequence). J gave up 4 bases and V 5 bases, and 8 bases lay outside the gene matches. CDR3 sequence reads: CASSIRTGGFYEQYF. CDR3 DNA, as far as it was read: TGTGCCAGCAGCATACGGACAGGGGGATTTTACGAG. The full variable domain, completed using reference TRBV13 and TRBJ2-7, is AAGVIQSPRHLIKEKRETATLKCYPIPRHDTVYWYQQGPGQDPQFLISFYEKMQSDKGSIPDRFSAQQFSDYHSELNMSSLELGDSALYFCASSIRTGGFYEQYFGPGTRLTVT.

As for this clone: The read finishes 3 residues shy of the CDR3 end, and the germline J gene is used to complete it. This sequence joins TRBV5-1 and TRBJ1-2, with D hard to call. From germline, CDR1 is SGHRS and CDR2 YFSETQ. Trimming removed 2 bases at V and 3 bases at J, with 8 bases between. The CDR3 has 13 amino acids. The CDR3 spells CASSLERDYGYTF. The covered CDR3 bases are TGCGCCAGCAGCTTAGAAAGGGACTATGGC.

About this clone: The CDR3 end is not reached by the read, which stops 3 residues before it; the germline J gene fills it in. The chain has TRBV7-2 and TRBJ2-7; no clear D gene. CDR1 is SGHTA, CDR2 FQGNSA, per germline. V was shortened by 2 bases and J by 2 bases, with 7 bases between the two germline ends. The CDR3 contains 13 residues. The sequenced CDR3 bases are TGTGCCAGCAGCTTATTCGACACCTACGAG. It is translated as CASSLFDTYE. The entire CDR3 sequence reads CASSLFDTYEQYF. The full variable domain, in which reference TRBV7-2 and TRBJ2-7 provide the parts outside the CDR3, is GAGVSQSPSNKVTEKGKDVELRCDPISGHTALYWYRQSLGQGLEFLIYFQGNSAPDKSGLPSDRFSAERTGGSVSTLTIQRTQQEDSAVYLCASSLFDTYEQYFGPGTRLTVT.

CDR3 bases read: TGTGCCAGCAGTTACTCACTGTCCTCAGAA. This gives the protein CASSYSLSSE. The full-length CDR3 reads as CASSYSLSSEAFF. V and J are TRBV6-2 or TRBV6-3 and TRBJ1-1; D gene unclear. The read terminates 3 residues ahead of where the CDR3 ends, so the germline J gene completes it. The germline gives CDR1 MNHEY, CDR2 SVGEGT. CDR3 length equals 13 residues.

About this clone itself: Coverage ceases 3 residues before the CDR3 finishes, and the germline J gene fills in the end. The chain uses TRBV19 and TRBJ1-1; TRBD1 aligns across 9 bases. From germline, CDR1 is LNHDA and CDR2 SQIVND (reference sequence). J lost 4 bases, V lost 6 bases, and 3 bases had no gene match. The CDR3 contains 13 residues. CDR3 DNA (partial): TGTGCCAGTAGCACAGGGGGCTTCACTGAA. Protein: CASSTGGFTE. The CDR3 in its entirety is CASSTGGFTEAFF.

As to this clone: The read terminates 3 residues before the CDR3 end, so the remaining end is supplied by the germline J gene. The chain links TRBV20-1 to TRBJ2-1; TRBD2 matches at 8 bases. The CDR3 has 16 residues. Germline V gene sequence: CDR1 DFQATT, CDR2 SNEGSKA (reference sequence). V dropped 5 bases and J dropped 8; count of bases not matched to a gene: 17. The part of the CDR3 DNA that was read is TGCAGTGCTTCTCCCTTGGCGGGACTAGGAGGCCATGAG. It is translated as CSASPLAGLGGHE. The full CDR3 protein reads CSASPLAGLGGHEQFF.

On this clone itself: Read data end 3 residues before the CDR3 end; the end is taken from the germline J gene. The V and J genes are TRBV19 and TRBJ2-7; the match to TRBD2 covers 8 bases. The CDR3 contains 15 residues. Unmatched junction bases numbered 5, after V lost 1 base and J lost 3 bases. Germline V lookup: CDR1 LNHDA, CDR2 SQIVND (reference sequence). CDR3 protein: CASSIGLAGIYEQYF. Partial CDR3 DNA: TGTGCCAGTAGTATAGGGCTAGCGGGTATCTACGAG.

As concerns this clone: Read sequence stops 3 residues before the CDR3 end, and the germline J gene provides the missing end. This sequence joins TRBV5-1 and TRBJ2-7, with TRBD1 identical over 9 bases. CDR1 and CDR2 from the germline V gene are SGHRS and YFSETQ. With V trimmed by 2 bases and J by 5 bases, 11 bases remained unmatched. The CDR3 extends over 16 amino acids. The CDR3 bases that were read are TGCGCCAGCAGCTTCTCGCCCCCGGGACAGGGCGACGAG. Its translation is CASSFSPPGQGDE. The whole CDR3 reads CASSFSPPGQGDEQYF. Supplemented by reference TRBV5-1 and TRBJ2-7, the full variable domain reads KAGVTQTPRYLIKTRGQQVTLSCSPISGHRSVSWYQQTPGQGLQFLFEYFSETQRNKGNFPGRFSGRQFSNSRSEMNVSTLELGDSALYLCASSFSPPGQGDEQYFGPGTRLTVT.

A remark on this clone: The CDR3 end lies 3 residues beyond the end of the read and is filled in from the germline J gene. The V call is TRBV19, the J call TRBJ2-2, with 11 bases that match TRBD2. CDR3 length equals 17 residues. The trim removed 5 bases at V and 0 bases at J, leaving 5 bases unmatched. Germline V gene data show CDR1 as LNHDA and CDR2 as SQIVND (reference sequence). The sequenced part of the CDR3 DNA is TGTGCCAGTAGTGCAAGACTAGCGGGACCGAACACCGGGGAG. Translating it yields CASSARLAGPNTGE. The full-length CDR3 reads as CASSARLAGPNTGELFF.

To note about this clone: The read terminates 3 residues before the CDR3 end, so the remaining end is supplied by the germline J gene. V usage is TRBV29-1 and J usage is TRBJ2-7, with a possible D match to TRBD2 (5 bases). The germline CDR1 and CDR2 sequences are SQVTM and ANQGSEA. V lost 3 bases and J 3 bases, leaving 12 bases between the germline ends. CDR3 length: 13 amino acids. CDR3 bases read: TGCAGCGTTGACATCAGCGGAGACTACGAG. Encoded protein: CSVDISGDYE. The CDR3 in its entirety is CSVDISGDYEQYF.

Comments on this clone: The read ends 3 residues before the CDR3 terminus; that terminus is restored from the germline J gene. The V call is TRBV19, the J call TRBJ2-1, with D possibly being TRBD1 (6 bases). The CDR3 totals 14 residues. V was clipped by 7 bases and J by 1 base, with 11 bases between them. Germline assignment: CDR1 LNHDA and CDR2 SQIVND (reference sequence). CDR3 in amino acids: CASNLRGSYNEQFF. CDR3 DNA (partial): TGTGCCAGTAATCTCAGGGGATCCTACAATGAG.

Comment on this clone: The CDR3 is cut off 3 residues early in the read; its end comes from the germline J gene. V gene TRBV20-1 combines with J gene TRBJ1-5, with 8 bases that match TRBD1. This CDR3 region has 14 residues. Germline assignment: CDR1 DFQATT and CDR2 SNEGSKA (reference sequence). The V and J ends lost 6 bases and 2 bases, in that order; junction bases with no gene match: 6. The sequenced CDR3 bases are TGCAGTGCCGAGACAGGGGCGGGCAATCAGCCC. It yields the protein CSAETGAGNQP. The entire CDR3 protein is CSAETGAGNQPQHF.

To note about this clone: With the read ending 3 residues before the CDR3 end, the germline J gene is used to fill in that end. The V call is TRBV9, the J call TRBJ2-1; D unclear. CDR1 is SGDLS and CDR2 is YYNGEE in the germline V gene. The length of the CDR3 is 16 residues. With 0 bases removed from V and 4 bases from J, the gap between germline ends came to 14 bases. This CDR3 reads CASSVGSTTEYNEQFF. CDR3 DNA (partial): TGTGCCAGCAGCGTAGGGTCTACTACGGAGTACAATGAG.

On this clone: With the read ending 3 residues before the CDR3 end, the germline J gene is used to fill in that end. The chain uses TRBV29-1 and TRBJ2-7; TRBD1 agrees at 9 bases. Germline loops: CDR1 SQVTM, CDR2 ANQGSEA. This CDR3 has 17 amino acids. The junction had 13 bases not matched to a gene; V was cut back by 1 base and J by 3 bases. This CDR3 is CSVEGSRQGQGGYEQYF. CDR3 DNA (partial): TGCAGCGTTGAAGGATCGAGGCAGGGACAGGGTGGCTACGAG.

The CDR3 is CASSISLTNNRYGYTF. CDR3 DNA, as far as it was read: TGTGCCAGTAGTATATCGCTGACTAATAACCGTTATGGC. The gene calls are TRBV19 and TRBJ1-2, with D hard to call. The read halts 3 residues ahead of the CDR3 end, with the missing end drawn from the germline J gene. V was trimmed by 2 bases and J by 5 bases, leaving 18 bases between them. Germline assignment: CDR1 LNHDA and CDR2 SQIVND (reference sequence). The CDR3 has 16 amino acids.

The CDR3 DNA, read in part, is TGTGCCAGCAGCTTAACGGTGGGAGGGGACAGTTTCACAGATACG. Residues: CASSLTVGGDSFTDT. The whole CDR3 sequence is CASSLTVGGDSFTDTQYF. The V gene is TRBV7-3, the J gene TRBJ2-3, with D perhaps assigned TRBD1 or TRBD2 (7 bases each). The CDR3 extends 3 residues past the end of the read, so its final part is completed from the germline J gene. Trimming left V 0 bases short and J 2 bases short, with 18 bases between. CDR1 SGHTA and CDR2 FQGTGA come from the germline V gene. The CDR3 contains 18 residues.

As for this clone: The read stops 3 residues short of the end of the CDR3; the missing end is completed from the germline J gene. The chain uses TRBV12-3 or TRBV12-4 and TRBJ2-1; no firm D call. V lost 5 bases to trimming and J lost 2 bases, with 13 bases between them. The CDR3 contains 15 residues. The part of the CDR3 DNA that was read is TGTGCCAGCAGTCCAAACTTTACCGCCTACAATGAG. Its translation is CASSPNFTAYNE. Given in full, the CDR3 is CASSPNFTAYNEQFF.

As for this clone: The read terminates 3 residues ahead of where the CDR3 ends, so the germline J gene completes it. The genes are TRBV19 and TRBJ2-7; possible D gene TRBD2, 5 bases. Trimming removed 5 bases from V and 3 bases from J, with 11 bases in between. The germline V gene has CDR1 LNHDA and CDR2 SQIVND (reference sequence). The CDR3 extends over 13 amino acids. The CDR3 bases that were read are TGTGCCAGTAGTGTCGGGGTCCACTACGAG. Protein sequence: CASSVGVHYE. The complete CDR3 reads CASSVGVHYEQYF.